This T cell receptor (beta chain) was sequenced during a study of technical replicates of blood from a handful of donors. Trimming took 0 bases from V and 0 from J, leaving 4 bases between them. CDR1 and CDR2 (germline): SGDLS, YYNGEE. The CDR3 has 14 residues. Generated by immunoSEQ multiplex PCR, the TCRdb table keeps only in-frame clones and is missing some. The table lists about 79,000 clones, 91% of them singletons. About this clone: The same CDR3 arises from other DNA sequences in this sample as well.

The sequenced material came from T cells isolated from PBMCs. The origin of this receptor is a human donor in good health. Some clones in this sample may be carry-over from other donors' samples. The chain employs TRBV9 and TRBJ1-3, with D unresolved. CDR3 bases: TGTGCCAGCAGCGTAGGTAGCTCTGGAAACACCATATATTTT. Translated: CASSVGSSGNTIYF.